This TCR beta chain was identified in a study of cytomegalovirus exposure and HLA in healthy donors. Study results and limitations: The study dropped some indistinguishable V segments, TRBV6-2 and TRBV6-3 among them. Reportedly, fewer N-insertions than the approximately 700-donor mean appeared in an Asian-associated ancestry cluster in a later analysis.

The PCR employed 60 Vbeta primers together with 13 Jbeta primers. Profiled with immunoSEQ multiplex PCR; TCRdb holds only in-frame clones, not every one. Of about 130,000 clones listed, more than 70% are singletons. The CDR3 extends over 14 amino acids. The germline V gene has CDR1 SGHKS and CDR2 YYEKEE (reference sequence). V was cut by 1 base and J by 1 base, with 6 bases left in between. Concerning this clone itself: The antigen remains undetermined.

The source is a young man in good health and CMV-seronegative. The sample taken for sequencing was PBMCs. This chain links TRBV5-5 with TRBJ1-5, with unresolved D. CDR3 region: CASSLTVSNQPQHF. Here the CDR3 DNA reads TGTGCCAGCAGCTTGACAGTAAGCAATCAGCCCCAGCATTTT.